The 2 T cell receptor beta chains below all came from one sample that was sequenced in a study of blood T cells in healthy people across ages. Sample-barcoded 5' priming and a J-beta primer mix drove a second PCR of 7 to 11 cycles. MiXCR was run by TCRdb on the 5' RACE reads, yielding one entry per CDR3 protein. The sample contains 600,000 or so distinct CDR3 sequences, 25% to 35% of which appear only once. Sample: blood. All receptors derive from a woman aged 80 or over in good health.

This chain joins TRBV9 and TRBJ2-2; no clear D gene. V was cut by 0 bases and J by 8 bases, with 11 bases left in between. This CDR3 has 14 residues. Germline-derived CDR1 and CDR2 are SGDLS and YYNGEE. CDR3 amino acids: CASSVAVVRGELFF. The DNA for the CDR3 is TGTGCCAGCAGCGTAGCGGTAGTCCGTGGGGAGCTGTTTTTT. Filled out from reference TRBV9 and TRBJ2-2, the complete variable domain reads DSGVTQTPKHLITATGQRVTLRCSPRSGDLSVYWYQQSLDQGLQFLIQYYNGEERAKGNILERFSAQQFPDLHSELNLSSLELGDSALYFCASSVAVVRGELFFGEGSRLTVL.

This chain links TRBV12-3 or TRBV12-4 with TRBJ2-3; possible D gene TRBD2, 6 bases. V lost 4 bases to trimming and J lost 2 bases, with 16 bases between them. CDR3 size: 16 residues. CDR3 in amino acids: CASSSLGRLVTDTQYF. The CDR3 nucleotides are TGTGCCAGCAGTTCTCTGGGTAGACTAGTCACAGATACGCAGTATTTT.